This T cell receptor (beta chain) is drawn from a study of blood T cell repertoires in COVID-19. About the study: Samples of COVID-19 (acute and convalescent) were obtained from the United States, Italy and Spain. Nucleic acid was either cDNA or gDNA, and it came from T cells, B-cell-depleted T cells, or PBMCs.

CDR1 and CDR2 from the germline V gene are SGHTA and FQGNSA. V was trimmed by 4 bases and J by 1 base, leaving 14 bases between them. There are 15 residues in the CDR3. Source study methods: Counts of nucleated cells, estimated from reference gene primer amplification, were obtained. Measured with immunoSEQ multiplex PCR; TCRdb has only the in-frame clones, and not every one. That table is the source of V, J and clone size, and D and trimming were worked out from the DNA. The sample lists about 190,000 clones, roughly 86% occurring once. The chain has TRBV7-2 and TRBJ2-7; perhaps TRBD1 as D (5 bases). The sequence derives from a man between 18 and 35 years old with active or convalescent COVID-19. Sequencing used peripheral blood. CDR3 nucleotides: TGTGCCAGCAGCTCCCGAGCCCAGGGATCCTACGAGCAGTACTTC. This translates into CASSSRAQGSYEQYF.